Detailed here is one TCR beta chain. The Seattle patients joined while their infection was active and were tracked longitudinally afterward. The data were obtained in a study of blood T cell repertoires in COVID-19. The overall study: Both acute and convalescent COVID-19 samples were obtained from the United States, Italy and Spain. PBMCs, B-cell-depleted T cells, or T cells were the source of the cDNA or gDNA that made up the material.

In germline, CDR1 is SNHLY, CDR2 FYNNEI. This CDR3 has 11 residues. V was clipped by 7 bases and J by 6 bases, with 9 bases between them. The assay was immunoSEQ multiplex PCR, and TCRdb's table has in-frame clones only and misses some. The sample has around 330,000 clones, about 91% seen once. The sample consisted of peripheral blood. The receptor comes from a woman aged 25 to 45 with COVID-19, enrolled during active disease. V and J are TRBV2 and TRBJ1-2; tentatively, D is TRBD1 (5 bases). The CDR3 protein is CASTGGDGYTF. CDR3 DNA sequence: TGTGCCAGCACCGGGGGGGATGGCTACACCTTC. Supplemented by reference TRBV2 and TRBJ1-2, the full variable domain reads EPEVTQTPSHQVTQMGQEVILRCVPISNHLYFYWYRQILGQKVEFLVSFYNNEISEKSEIFDDQFSVERPDGSNFTLKIRSTKLEDSAMYFCASTGGDGYTFGSGTRLTVV.